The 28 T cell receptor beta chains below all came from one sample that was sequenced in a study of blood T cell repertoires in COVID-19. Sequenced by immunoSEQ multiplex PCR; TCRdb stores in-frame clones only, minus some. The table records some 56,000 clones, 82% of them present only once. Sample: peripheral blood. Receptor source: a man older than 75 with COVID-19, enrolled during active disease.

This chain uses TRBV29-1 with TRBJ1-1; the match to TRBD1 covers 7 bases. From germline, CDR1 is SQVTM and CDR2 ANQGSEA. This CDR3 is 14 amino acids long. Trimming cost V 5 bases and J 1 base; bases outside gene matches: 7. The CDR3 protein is CSVTLTGWNTEAFF. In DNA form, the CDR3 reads TGCAGCGTTACCCTGACAGGGTGGAACACTGAAGCTTTCTTT.

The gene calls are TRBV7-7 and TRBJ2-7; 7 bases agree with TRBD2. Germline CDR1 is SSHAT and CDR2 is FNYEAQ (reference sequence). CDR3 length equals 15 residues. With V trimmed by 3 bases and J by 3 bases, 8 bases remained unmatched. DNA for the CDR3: TGTGCCAGCAGCTTGGGGCTAGCGGAGTTCTACGAGCAGTACGTC. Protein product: CASSLGLAEFYEQYV.

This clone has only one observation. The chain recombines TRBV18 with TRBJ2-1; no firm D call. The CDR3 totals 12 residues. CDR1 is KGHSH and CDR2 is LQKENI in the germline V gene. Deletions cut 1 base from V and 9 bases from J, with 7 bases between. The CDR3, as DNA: TGTGCCAGCTCACCACTAGAAAGTGAGCAGTTCTTC. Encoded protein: CASSPLESEQFF.

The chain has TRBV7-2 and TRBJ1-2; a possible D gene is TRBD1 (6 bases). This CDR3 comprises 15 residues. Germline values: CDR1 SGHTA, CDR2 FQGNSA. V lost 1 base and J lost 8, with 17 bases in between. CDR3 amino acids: CASSLEPGGRDGYTF. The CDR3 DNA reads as TGTGCCAGCAGCTTAGAACCGGGGGGGCGCGACGGCTACACCTTC.

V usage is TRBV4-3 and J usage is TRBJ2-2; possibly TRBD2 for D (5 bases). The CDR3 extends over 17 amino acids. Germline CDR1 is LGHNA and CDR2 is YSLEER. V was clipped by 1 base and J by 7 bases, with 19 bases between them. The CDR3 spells CASSQVTRVRVNGELFF. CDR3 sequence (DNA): TGCGCCAGCAGCCAAGTCACGAGGGTGAGGGTTAACGGGGAGCTGTTTTTT.

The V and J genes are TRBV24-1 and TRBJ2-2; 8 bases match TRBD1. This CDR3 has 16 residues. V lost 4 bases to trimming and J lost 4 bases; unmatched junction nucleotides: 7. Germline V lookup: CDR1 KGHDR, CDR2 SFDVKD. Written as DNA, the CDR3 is TGTGCCACCAGTGACCCGACAGGGGCAGGCACCGGGGAGCTGTTTTTT. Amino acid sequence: CATSDPTGAGTGELFF.

The CDR3 bases are TGTGCCAGCCTTCAGGAGGGGCTAAGGTTCGAGCAGTACTTC. Encoded protein: CASLQEGLRFEQYF. This chain connects TRBV11-2 to TRBJ2-7, with a weak D call TRBD2 (6 bases). V gave up 8 bases and J gave up 6 bases, with 20 bases separating them. Germline-derived CDR1 and CDR2 are SGHAT and FQNNGV. This CDR3 comprises 14 residues.

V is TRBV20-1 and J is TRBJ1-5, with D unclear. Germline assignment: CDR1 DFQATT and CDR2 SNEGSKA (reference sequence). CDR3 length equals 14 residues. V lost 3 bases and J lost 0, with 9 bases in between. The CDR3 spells CSASTAYSNQPQHF. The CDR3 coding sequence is TGCAGTGCTAGTACAGCCTATAGCAATCAGCCCCAGCATTTT.

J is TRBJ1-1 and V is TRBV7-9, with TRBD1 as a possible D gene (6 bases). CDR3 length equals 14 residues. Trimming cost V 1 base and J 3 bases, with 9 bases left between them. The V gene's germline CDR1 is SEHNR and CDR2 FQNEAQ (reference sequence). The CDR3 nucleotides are TGTGCCAGCAGCTTAGTCGGGGGGCACACTGAAGCTTTCTTT. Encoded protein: CASSLVGGHTEAFF.

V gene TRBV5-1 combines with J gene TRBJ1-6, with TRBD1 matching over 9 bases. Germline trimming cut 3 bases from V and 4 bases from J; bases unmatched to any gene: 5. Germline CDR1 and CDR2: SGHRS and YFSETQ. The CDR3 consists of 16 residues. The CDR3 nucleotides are TGCGCCAGCAGCTCCGGGACAGGGAATTATAATTCACCCCTCCACTTT. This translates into CASSSGTGNYNSPLHF.

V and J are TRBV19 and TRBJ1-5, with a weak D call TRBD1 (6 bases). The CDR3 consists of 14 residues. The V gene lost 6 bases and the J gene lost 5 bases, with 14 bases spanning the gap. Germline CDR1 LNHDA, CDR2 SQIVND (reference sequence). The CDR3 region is CASRPGQSDQPQHF. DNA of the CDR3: TGTGCCAGTAGGCCCGGACAGTCCGATCAGCCCCAGCATTTT.

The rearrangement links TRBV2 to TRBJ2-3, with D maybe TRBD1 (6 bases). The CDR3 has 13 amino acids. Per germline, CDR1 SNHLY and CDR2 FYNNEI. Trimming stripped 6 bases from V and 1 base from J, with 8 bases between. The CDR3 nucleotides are TGTGCCAGCAGGAGGACAGGCACAGATACGCAGTATTTT. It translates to CASRRTGTDTQYF.

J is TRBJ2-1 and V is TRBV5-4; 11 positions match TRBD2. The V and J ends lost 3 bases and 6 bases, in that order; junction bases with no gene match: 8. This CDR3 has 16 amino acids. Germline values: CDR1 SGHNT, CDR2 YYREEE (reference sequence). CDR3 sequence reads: CASSWPGLAAPNEQFF. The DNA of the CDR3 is TGTGCCAGCAGCTGGCCGGGACTAGCGGCCCCCAATGAGCAGTTCTTC.

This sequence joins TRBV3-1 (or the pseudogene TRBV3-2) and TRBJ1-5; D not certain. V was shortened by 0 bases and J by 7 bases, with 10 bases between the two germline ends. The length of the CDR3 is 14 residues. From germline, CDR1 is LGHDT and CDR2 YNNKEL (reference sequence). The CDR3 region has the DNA TGTGCCAGCAGCCAAGACAGGTTAGAACAGCCCCAGCATTTT. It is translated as CASSQDRLEQPQHF.

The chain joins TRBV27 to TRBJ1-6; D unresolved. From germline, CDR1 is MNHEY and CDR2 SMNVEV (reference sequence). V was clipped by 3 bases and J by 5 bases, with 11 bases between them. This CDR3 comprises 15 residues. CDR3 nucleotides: TGTGCCAGCAGTTTGCGGGCACTCAATAATTCACCCCTCCACTTT. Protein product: CASSLRALNNSPLHF.

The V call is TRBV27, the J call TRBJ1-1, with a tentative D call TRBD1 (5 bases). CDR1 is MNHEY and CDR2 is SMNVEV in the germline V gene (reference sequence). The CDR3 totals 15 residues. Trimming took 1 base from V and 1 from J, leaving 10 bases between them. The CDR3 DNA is TGTGCCAGCAGTTTATGGGGCACACGGAACACTGAAGCTTTCTTT. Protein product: CASSLWGTRNTEAFF.

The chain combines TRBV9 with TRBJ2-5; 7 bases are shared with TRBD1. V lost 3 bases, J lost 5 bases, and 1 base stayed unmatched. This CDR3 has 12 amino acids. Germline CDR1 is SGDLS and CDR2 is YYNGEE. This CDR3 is CASSAQGETQYF. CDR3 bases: TGTGCCAGCAGCGCACAGGGGGAGACCCAGTACTTC.

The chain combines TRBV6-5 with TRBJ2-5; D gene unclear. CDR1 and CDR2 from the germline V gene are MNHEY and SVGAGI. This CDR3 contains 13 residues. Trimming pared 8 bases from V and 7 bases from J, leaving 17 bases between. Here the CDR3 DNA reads TGTGCCAGCGCAATGGGCACCGAAAGGACCCAGTACTTC. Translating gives CASAMGTERTQYF.

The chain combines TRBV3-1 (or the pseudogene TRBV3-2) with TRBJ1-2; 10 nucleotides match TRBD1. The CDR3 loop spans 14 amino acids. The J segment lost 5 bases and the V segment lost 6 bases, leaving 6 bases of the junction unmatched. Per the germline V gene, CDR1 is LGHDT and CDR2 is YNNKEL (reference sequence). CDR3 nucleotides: TGTGCCAGCAGGACAGGGGGCGCGCGGTATGGCTACACCTTC. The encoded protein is CASRTGGARYGYTF.

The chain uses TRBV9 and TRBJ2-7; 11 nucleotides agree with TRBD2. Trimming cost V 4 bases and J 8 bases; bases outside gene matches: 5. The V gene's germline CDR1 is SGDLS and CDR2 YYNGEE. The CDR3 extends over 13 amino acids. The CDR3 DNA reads TGTGCCAGCAGCACAACTAGCGGGGGAAAGCAGTACTTC. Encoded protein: CASSTTSGGKQYF. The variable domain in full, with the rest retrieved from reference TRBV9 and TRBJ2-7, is DSGVTQTPKHLITATGQRVTLRCSPRSGDLSVYWYQQSLDQGLQFLIQYYNGEERAKGNILERFSAQQFPDLHSELNLSSLELGDSALYFCASSTTSGGKQYFGPGTRLTVT.

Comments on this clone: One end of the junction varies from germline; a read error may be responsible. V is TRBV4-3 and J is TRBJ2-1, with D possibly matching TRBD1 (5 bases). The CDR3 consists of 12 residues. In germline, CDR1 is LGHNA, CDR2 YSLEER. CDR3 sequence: CASSQDFKGPVF. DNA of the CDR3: TGCGCCAGCAGCCAAGATTTCAAGGGGCCTGTCTTC.

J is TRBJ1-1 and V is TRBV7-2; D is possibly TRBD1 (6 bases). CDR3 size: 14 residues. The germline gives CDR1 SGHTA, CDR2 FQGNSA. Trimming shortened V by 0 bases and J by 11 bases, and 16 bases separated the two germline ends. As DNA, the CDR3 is TGTGCCAGCAGCTTAGCGCAGGAAGGGACACGGGCTTTCTTT. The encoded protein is CASSLAQEGTRAFF.

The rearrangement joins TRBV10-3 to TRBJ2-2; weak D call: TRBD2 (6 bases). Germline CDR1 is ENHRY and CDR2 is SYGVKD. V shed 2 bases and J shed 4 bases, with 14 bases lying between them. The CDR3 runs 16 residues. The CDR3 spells CAISENSGPVTGELFF. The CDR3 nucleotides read TGTGCCATCAGTGAGAATAGCGGACCCGTCACCGGGGAGCTGTTTTTT.

CDR3 sequence: CATSGSGGNTGELFF. The CDR3 DNA reads TGTGCCACCAGTGGGAGCGGGGGGAACACCGGGGAGCTGTTTTTT. The rearrangement joins TRBV24-1 to TRBJ2-2, with TRBD2 identical over 8 bases. The CDR3 sequence is 15 residues long. V shed 5 bases and J 1 base; nucleotides not matched to a gene: 2. Germline values: CDR1 KGHDR, CDR2 SFDVKD.

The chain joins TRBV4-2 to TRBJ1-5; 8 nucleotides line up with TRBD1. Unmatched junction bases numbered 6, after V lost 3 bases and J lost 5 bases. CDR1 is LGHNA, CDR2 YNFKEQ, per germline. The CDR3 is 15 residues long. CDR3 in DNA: TGTGCCAGCAGCCAGGACAGGGTAGGGGATCAGCCCCAGCATTTT. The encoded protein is CASSQDRVGDQPQHF.

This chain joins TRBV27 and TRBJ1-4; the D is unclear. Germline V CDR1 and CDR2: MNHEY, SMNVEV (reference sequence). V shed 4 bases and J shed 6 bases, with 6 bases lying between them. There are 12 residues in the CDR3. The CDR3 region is CASSSSYEKLFF. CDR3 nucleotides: TGTGCCAGCAGTTCCTCTTATGAAAAACTGTTTTTT.

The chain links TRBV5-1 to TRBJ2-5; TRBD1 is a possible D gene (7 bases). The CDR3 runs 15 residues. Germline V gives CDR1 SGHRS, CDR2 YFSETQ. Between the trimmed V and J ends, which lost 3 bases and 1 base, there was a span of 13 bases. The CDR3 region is CASSWGDRSQETQYF. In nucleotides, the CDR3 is TGCGCCAGCAGCTGGGGGGACAGATCCCAAGAGACCCAGTACTTC.

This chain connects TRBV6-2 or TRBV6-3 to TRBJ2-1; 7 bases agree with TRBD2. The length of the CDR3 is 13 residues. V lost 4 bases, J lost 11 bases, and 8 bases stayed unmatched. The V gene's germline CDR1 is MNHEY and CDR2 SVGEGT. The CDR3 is CASSSSRGSQQFF. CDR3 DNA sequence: TGTGCCAGCAGTTCCTCGCGGGGGTCCCAGCAGTTCTTC.